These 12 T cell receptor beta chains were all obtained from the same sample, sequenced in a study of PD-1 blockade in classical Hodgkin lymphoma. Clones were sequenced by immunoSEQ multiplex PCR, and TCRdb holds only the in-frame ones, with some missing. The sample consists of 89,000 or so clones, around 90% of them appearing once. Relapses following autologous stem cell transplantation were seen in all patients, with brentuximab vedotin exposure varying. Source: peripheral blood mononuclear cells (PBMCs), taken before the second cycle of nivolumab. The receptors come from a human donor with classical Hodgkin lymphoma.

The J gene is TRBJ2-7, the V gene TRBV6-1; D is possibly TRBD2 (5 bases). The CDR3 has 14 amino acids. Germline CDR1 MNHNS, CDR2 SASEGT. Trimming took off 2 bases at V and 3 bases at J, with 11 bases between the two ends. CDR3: CASSEFGSYYEQYF. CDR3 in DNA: TGTGCCAGCAGTGAATTTGGGAGCTACTACGAGCAGTACTTC.

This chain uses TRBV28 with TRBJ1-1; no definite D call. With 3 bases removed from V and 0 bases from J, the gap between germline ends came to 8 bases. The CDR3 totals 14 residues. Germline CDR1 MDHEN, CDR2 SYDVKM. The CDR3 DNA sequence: TGTGCCAGCAGTTTTATCGGGATGAACACTGAAGCTTTCTTT. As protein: CASSFIGMNTEAFF.

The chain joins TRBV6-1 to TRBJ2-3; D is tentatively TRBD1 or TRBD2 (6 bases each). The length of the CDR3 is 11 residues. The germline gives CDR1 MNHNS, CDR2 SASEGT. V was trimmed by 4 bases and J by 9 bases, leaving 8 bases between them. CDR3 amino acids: CASSGGATQYF. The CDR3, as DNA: TGTGCCAGCAGTGGGGGGGCCACGCAGTATTTT.

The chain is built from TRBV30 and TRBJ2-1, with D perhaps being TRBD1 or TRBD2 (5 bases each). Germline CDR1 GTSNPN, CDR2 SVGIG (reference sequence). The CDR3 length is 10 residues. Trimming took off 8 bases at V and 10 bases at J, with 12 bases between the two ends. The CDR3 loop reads CARGWGEQFF. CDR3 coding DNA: TGTGCCCGCGGATGGGGGGAGCAGTTCTTC.

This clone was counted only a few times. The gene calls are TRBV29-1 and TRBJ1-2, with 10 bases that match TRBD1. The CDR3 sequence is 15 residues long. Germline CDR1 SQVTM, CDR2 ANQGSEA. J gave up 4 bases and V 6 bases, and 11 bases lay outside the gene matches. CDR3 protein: CSVQGRGQGIYGYTF. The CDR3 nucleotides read TGCAGCGTGCAAGGAAGGGGACAGGGGATCTATGGCTACACCTTC.

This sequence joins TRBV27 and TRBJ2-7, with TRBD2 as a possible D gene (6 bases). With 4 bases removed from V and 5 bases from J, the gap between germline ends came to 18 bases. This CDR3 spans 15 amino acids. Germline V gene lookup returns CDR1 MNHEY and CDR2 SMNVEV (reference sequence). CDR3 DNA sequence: TGTGCCAGCAGTTCTTTCGGGACTCTCCCACACGAGCAGTACTTC. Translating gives CASSSFGTLPHEQYF.

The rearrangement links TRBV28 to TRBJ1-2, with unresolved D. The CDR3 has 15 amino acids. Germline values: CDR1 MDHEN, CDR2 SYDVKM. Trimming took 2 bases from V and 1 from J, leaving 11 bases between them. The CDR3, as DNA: TGTGCCAGCAGTTTAAGGCAGACAATTAACTATGGCTACACCTTC. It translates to CASSLRQTINYGYTF.

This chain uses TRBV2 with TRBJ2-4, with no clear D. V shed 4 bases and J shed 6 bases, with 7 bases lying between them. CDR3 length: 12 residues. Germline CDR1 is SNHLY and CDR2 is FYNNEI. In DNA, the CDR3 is TGTGCCAGCAGTGTGGACGGAAACATTCAGTACTTC. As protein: CASSVDGNIQYF.

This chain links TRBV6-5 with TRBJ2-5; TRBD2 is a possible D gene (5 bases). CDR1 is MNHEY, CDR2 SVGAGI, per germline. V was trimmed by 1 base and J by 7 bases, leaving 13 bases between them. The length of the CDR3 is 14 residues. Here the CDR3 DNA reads TGTGCCAGCAGTTACTTGACGGGATGGGGGACCCAGTACTTC. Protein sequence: CASSYLTGWGTQYF.

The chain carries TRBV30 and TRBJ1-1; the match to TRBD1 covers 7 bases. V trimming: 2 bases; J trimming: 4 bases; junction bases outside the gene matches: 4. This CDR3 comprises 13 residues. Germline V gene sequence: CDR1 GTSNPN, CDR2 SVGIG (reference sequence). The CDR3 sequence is CAWSSGTATEAFF. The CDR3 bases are TGTGCCTGGAGTTCCGGGACAGCCACTGAAGCTTTCTTT.

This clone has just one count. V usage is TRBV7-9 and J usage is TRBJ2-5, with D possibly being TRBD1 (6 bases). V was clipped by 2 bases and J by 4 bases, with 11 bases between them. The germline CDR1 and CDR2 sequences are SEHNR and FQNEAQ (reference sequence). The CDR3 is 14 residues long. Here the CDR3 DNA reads TGTGCCAGCAGCTTACGACAGGCTATAGAGACCCAGTACTTC. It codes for CASSLRQAIETQYF.

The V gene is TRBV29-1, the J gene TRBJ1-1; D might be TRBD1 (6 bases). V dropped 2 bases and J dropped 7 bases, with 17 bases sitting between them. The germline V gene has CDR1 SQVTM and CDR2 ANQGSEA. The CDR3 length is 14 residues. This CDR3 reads CSVEIGGVGNEAFF. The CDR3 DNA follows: TGCAGCGTTGAAATAGGGGGGGTAGGGAATGAAGCTTTCTTT.